What follows are 18 T cell receptor beta chains derived from one specimen sequenced in a study of blood T cell repertoires in COVID-19. Clones were sequenced by immunoSEQ multiplex PCR, and TCRdb holds only the in-frame ones, with some missing. The data show a few hundred thousand clones, approximately 85% seen once. Sequencing input: peripheral blood. Receptors originate from a woman in her 70s with COVID-19, enrolled during active disease.

This clone was seen a handful of times. The V gene is TRBV20-1, the J gene TRBJ2-7, with D tentatively TRBD2 (6 bases). Trimming shortened V by 3 bases and J by 0 bases, and 21 bases separated the two germline ends. The CDR3 consists of 17 residues. CDR1 and CDR2 (germline): DFQATT, SNEGSKA (reference sequence). The CDR3, as DNA: TGCAGTGCTAGTCGTACGGACCGGAGGGTTAGCTCCTACGAGCAGTACTTC. This gives the protein CSASRTDRRVSSYEQYF.

V usage is TRBV5-8 and J usage is TRBJ1-2; TRBD1 agrees at 9 bases. The germline V gene encodes CDR1 SGHTS and CDR2 YDEGEE. With 0 bases clipped from V and 6 bases from J, the junction kept 3 bases outside the gene matches. CDR3 length: 14 amino acids. CDR3 coding DNA: TGTGCCAGCAGCTTGGGGGACAGGGTGAATGGCTACACCTTC. As protein: CASSLGDRVNGYTF.

The J gene is TRBJ2-1, the V gene TRBV11-1; D is perhaps TRBD1 (6 bases). Germline loops: CDR1 SGHAT, CDR2 FQDESV (reference sequence). The CDR3 spans 16 residues. Trimming left V 6 bases short and J 6 bases short, with 21 bases between. The CDR3 is CASRSQGQPRGNEQFF. CDR3 sequence (DNA): TGTGCCAGCAGAAGCCAAGGACAGCCCAGAGGCAATGAGCAGTTCTTC.

This clone was detected only once. The chain recombines TRBV30 with TRBJ2-3; TRBD2 matches at 10 bases. Germline values: CDR1 GTSNPN, CDR2 SVGIG (reference sequence). This CDR3 region has 15 residues. The V segment lost 4 bases and the J segment 4 bases; nucleotides outside the gene matches: 8. CDR3 sequence (DNA): TGTGCCTGGAAAAACCGAGCGGGAGGGCCAGATACGCAGTATTTT. This gives the protein CAWKNRAGGPDTQYF.

The genes are TRBV9 and TRBJ1-2, with D possibly being TRBD1 (6 bases). Trimming stripped 3 bases from V and 3 bases from J, with 30 bases between. The CDR3 loop spans 20 amino acids. In germline, CDR1 is SGDLS, CDR2 YYNGEE. The CDR3 protein is CASSGSTNTGRAPFYYGYTF. The CDR3 DNA reads TGTGCCAGCAGCGGATCAACTAACACAGGGCGGGCCCCGTTCTACTATGGCTACACCTTC.

The J gene is TRBJ2-1, the V gene TRBV7-8; D perhaps matches TRBD1 (5 bases). The CDR3 extends over 14 amino acids. V dropped 5 bases and J dropped 8 bases, with 16 bases sitting between them. Germline assignment: CDR1 SGHVS and CDR2 FQNEAQ. CDR3: CASSIPRVVDEQFF. CDR3 DNA sequence: TGTGCCAGCAGCATACCCAGGGTGGTCGATGAGCAGTTCTTC. The variable domain in full, with the rest retrieved from reference TRBV7-8 and TRBJ2-1, is GAGVSQSPRYKVAKRGQDVALRCDPISGHVSLFWYQQALGQGPEFLTYFQNEAQLDKSGLPSDRFFAERPEGSVSTLKIQRTQQEDSAVYLCASSIPRVVDEQFFGPGTRLTVL.

The chain is built from TRBV5-8 and TRBJ1-2, with 12 bases that match TRBD1. V lost 5 bases and J lost 6; bases outside the gene matches: 11. Germline-derived CDR1 and CDR2 are SGHTS and YDEGEE. The length of the CDR3 is 16 residues. In DNA form, the CDR3 reads TGTGCCAGCAGACCACCGGGACAGGGGGCGAGTAATGGCTACACCTTC. It is translated as CASRPPGQGASNGYTF.

This rearrangement joins TRBV6-5 to TRBJ1-6, with 10 bases lining up with TRBD1. Germline loops: CDR1 MNHEY, CDR2 SVGAGI. Unmatched junction bases numbered 10, after V lost 5 bases and J lost 15 bases. CDR3 length: 14 amino acids. CDR3 DNA: TGTGCCAGCAGTAGAACAGGGACAGGGGATCTCCTCCACTTT. This encodes CASSRTGTGDLLHF.

The rearrangement uses TRBV6-6 and TRBJ2-7; D might be TRBD2 (6 bases). V was pared by 4 bases and J by 2 bases, with 18 bases between. The CDR3 totals 16 residues. Germline V lookup: CDR1 MNHNY, CDR2 SVGAGI (reference sequence). CDR3 residues: CASSSRGLAQTYEQYF. Written as DNA, the CDR3 is TGTGCCAGCAGTTCGCGGGGCTTAGCGCAAACCTACGAGCAGTACTTC.

V and J are TRBV2 and TRBJ2-2; 8 bases fit TRBD1. The germline V gene encodes CDR1 SNHLY and CDR2 FYNNEI. Trimming cost V 6 bases and J 5 bases; bases outside gene matches: 5. The CDR3 loop spans 14 amino acids. CDR3 in amino acids: CASRRQGLTGELFF. DNA of the CDR3: TGTGCCAGCAGGCGACAGGGGTTAACCGGGGAGCTGTTTTTT. Based on the CDR3 plus reference TRBV2 and TRBJ2-2, the full variable domain is EPEVTQTPSHQVTQMGQEVILRCVPISNHLYFYWYRQILGQKVEFLVSFYNNEISEKSEIFDDQFSVERPDGSNFTLKIRSTKLEDSAMYFCASRRQGLTGELFFGEGSRLTVL.

V usage is TRBV24-1 and J usage is TRBJ1-2, with a possible D match to TRBD1 (6 bases). CDR1 is KGHDR and CDR2 is SFDVKD in the germline V gene. V was clipped by 6 bases and J by 4 bases, with 11 bases between them. The CDR3 has 13 amino acids. The CDR3 nucleotides read TGTGCCACCAGTAACGGACAGCTCTATGGCTACACCTTC. Protein sequence: CATSNGQLYGYTF.

The rearrangement joins TRBV3-1 (or the pseudogene TRBV3-2) to TRBJ1-2; TRBD1 is a possible D gene (6 bases). The V gene lost 6 bases and the J gene lost 2 bases, with 16 bases spanning the gap. CDR1 LGHDT and CDR2 YNNKEL come from the germline V gene (reference sequence). The CDR3 has 15 residues. CDR3 sequence (DNA): TGTGCCAGCAGTCACAGGGTCTCGGACAACTATGGCTACACCTTC. Its protein is CASSHRVSDNYGYTF.

The chain employs TRBV12-3 or TRBV12-4 and TRBJ1-5; D perhaps matches TRBD1 (5 bases). The length of the CDR3 is 12 residues. V was shortened by 1 base and J by 11 bases, with 9 bases between the two germline ends. The CDR3 nucleotides read TGTGCCAGCAGTTTAGACCTCAGGGCCCAGCATTTT. Amino acids: CASSLDLRAQHF.

This clone was observed once. V and J are TRBV28 and TRBJ1-5; D is undetermined. V dropped 4 bases and J dropped 7 bases, with 8 bases sitting between them. The CDR3 runs 12 residues. From germline, CDR1 is MDHEN and CDR2 SYDVKM. The CDR3 protein is CASSSQQQPQHF. As DNA, the CDR3 is TGTGCCAGCAGTTCCCAACAACAGCCCCAGCATTTT. The variable domain in full, completed from reference TRBV28 and TRBJ1-5, reads DVKVTQSSRYLVKRTGEKVFLECVQDMDHENMFWYRQDPGLGLRLIYFSYDVKMKEKGDIPEGYSVSREKKERFSLILESASTNQTSMYLCASSSQQQPQHFGDGTRLSIL.

This chain joins TRBV7-8 and TRBJ1-4; D possibly corresponds to TRBD1 (6 bases). The V gene lost 2 bases and the J gene lost 7 bases, with 11 bases spanning the gap. The CDR3 is made up of 14 amino acids. CDR1 SGHVS and CDR2 FQNEAQ come from the germline V gene. CDR3: CASSLFTGTEKLFF. The DNA for the CDR3 is TGTGCCAGCAGCTTATTTACAGGGACTGAAAAACTGTTTTTT.

The CDR3 loop reads CASSEAPAGGGTEAFF. CDR3 bases: TGTGCCAGCAGTGAAGCGCCGGCAGGGGGCGGAACTGAAGCTTTCTTT. This sequence joins TRBV6-1 and TRBJ1-1; 8 bases fit TRBD1. Germline V gene data show CDR1 as MNHNS and CDR2 as SASEGT. CDR3 size: 16 residues. Trimming removed 0 bases from V and 5 bases from J; junction bases left unmatched: 8.

This clone occurred a few times. The chain employs TRBV27 and TRBJ1-1, with 11 bases matching TRBD1. V was pared by 4 bases and J by 5 bases, with 9 bases of the junction left unmatched. CDR1 and CDR2 (germline): MNHEY, SMNVEV (reference sequence). This CDR3 region has 16 residues. The CDR3 is CASSSHPGQGATEAFF. In DNA form, the CDR3 reads TGTGCCAGCAGTTCCCACCCCGGACAGGGGGCAACTGAAGCTTTCTTT.

This chain joins TRBV2 and TRBJ2-5; no definite D call. This CDR3 spans 11 amino acids. The V end lost 5 bases, the J end lost 12 bases, and 13 bases lay between the germline ends. From germline, CDR1 is SNHLY and CDR2 FYNNEI. Written as DNA, the CDR3 is TGTGCCAGCAGTTCATCAGGTCCCGAGTACTTC. It yields the protein CASSSSGPEYF.